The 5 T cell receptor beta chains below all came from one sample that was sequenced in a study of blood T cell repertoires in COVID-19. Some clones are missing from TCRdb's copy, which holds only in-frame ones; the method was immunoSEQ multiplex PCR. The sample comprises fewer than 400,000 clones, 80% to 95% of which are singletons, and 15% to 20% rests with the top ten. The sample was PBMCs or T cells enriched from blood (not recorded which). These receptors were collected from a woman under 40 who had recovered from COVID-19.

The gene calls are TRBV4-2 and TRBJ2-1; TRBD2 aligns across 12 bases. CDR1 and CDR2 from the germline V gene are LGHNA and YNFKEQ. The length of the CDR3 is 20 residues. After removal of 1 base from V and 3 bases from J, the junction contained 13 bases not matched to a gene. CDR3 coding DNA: TGTGCCAGCAGCCAAGTTCGGACTAGCGGGGTCCTTTCAGTCTACAATGAGCAGTTCTTC. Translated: CASSQVRTSGVLSVYNEQFF.

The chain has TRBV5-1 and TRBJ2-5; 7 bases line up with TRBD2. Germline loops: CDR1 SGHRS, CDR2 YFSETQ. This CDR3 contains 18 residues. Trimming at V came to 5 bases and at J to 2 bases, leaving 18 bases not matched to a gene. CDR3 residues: CASSSGIFSGRDQETQYF. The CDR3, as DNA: TGCGCCAGCAGTAGTGGGATTTTTTCAGGGAGGGATCAAGAGACCCAGTACTTC.

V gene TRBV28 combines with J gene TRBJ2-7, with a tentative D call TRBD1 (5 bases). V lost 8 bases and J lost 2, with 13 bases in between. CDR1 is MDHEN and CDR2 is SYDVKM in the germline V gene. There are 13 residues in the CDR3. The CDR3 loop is CASSGQSPYEQYF. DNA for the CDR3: TGTGCCAGCTCAGGGCAGTCCCCCTACGAGCAGTACTTC.

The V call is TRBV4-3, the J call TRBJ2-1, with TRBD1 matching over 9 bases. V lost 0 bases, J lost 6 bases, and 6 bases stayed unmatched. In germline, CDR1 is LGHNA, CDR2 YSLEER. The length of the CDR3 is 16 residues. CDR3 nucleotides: TGCGCCAGCAGCCAAGAAGGGACAGGGATGGGCAATGAGCAGTTCTTC. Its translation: CASSQEGTGMGNEQFF.

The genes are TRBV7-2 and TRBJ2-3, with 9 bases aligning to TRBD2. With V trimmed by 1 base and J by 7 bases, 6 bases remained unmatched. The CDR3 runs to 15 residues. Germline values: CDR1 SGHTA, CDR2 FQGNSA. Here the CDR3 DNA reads TGTGCCAGCAGCTTAGAGGTAGCGGGAGAGAATACGCAGTATTTT. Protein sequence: CASSLEVAGENTQYF. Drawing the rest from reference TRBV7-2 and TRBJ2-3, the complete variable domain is GAGVSQSPSNKVTEKGKDVELRCDPISGHTALYWYRQSLGQGLEFLIYFQGNSAPDKSGLPSDRFSAERTGGSVSTLTIQRTQQEDSAVYLCASSLEVAGENTQYFGPGTRLTVL.